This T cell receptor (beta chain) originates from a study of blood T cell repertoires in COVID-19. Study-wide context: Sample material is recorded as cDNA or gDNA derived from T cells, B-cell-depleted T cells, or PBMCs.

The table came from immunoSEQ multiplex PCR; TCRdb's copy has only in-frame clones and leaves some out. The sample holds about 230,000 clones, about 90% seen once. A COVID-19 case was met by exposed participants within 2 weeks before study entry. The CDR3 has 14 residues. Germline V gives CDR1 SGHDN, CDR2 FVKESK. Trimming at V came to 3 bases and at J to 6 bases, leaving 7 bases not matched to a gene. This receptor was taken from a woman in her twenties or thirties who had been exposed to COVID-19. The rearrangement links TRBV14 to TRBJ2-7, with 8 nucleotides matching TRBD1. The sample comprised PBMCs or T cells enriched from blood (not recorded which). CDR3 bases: TGTGCCAGCAGCCAGAGGACAGGGCCTTCCGAGCAGTACTTC. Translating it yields CASSQRTGPSEQYF. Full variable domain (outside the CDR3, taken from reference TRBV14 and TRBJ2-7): EAGVTQFPSHSVIEKGQTVTLRCDPISGHDNLYWYRRVMGKEIKFLLHFVKESKQDESGMPNNRFLAERTGGTYSTLKVQPAELEDSGVYFCASSQRTGPSEQYFGPGTRLTVT.